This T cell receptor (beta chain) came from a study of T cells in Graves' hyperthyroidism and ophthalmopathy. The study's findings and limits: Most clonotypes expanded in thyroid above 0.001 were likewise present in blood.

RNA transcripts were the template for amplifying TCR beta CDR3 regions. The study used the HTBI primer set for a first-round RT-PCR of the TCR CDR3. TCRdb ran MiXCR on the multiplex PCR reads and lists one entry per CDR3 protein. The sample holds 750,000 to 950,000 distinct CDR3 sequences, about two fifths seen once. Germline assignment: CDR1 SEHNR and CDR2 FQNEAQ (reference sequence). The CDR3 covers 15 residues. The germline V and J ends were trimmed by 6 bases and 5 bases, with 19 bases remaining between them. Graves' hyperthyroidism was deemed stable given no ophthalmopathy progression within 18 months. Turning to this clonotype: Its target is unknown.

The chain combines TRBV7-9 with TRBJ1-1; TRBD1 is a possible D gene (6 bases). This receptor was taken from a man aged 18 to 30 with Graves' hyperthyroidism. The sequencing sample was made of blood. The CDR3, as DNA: TGTGCCAGCAGTTACAGGGTTGGGGACCCAACTGAAGCTTTCTTT. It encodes CASSYRVGDPTEAFF. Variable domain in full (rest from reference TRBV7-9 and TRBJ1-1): DTGVSQNPRHKITKRGQNVTFRCDPISEHNRLYWYRQTLGQGPEFLTYFQNEAQLEKSRLLSDRFSAERPKGSFSTLEIQRTEQGDSAMYLCASSYRVGDPTEAFFGQGTRLTVV.